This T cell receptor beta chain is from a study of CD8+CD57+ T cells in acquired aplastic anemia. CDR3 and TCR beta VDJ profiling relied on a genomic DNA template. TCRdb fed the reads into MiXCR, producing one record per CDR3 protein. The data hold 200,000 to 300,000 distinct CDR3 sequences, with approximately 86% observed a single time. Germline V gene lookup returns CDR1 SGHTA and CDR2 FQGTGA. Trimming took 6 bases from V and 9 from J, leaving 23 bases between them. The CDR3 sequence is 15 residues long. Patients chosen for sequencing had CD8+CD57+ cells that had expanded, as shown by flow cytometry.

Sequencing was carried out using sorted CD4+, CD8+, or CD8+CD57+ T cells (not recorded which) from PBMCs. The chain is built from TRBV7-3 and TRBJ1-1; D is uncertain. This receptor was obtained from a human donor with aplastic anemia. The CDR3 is CASSLDQTANTKAFF. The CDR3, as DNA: TGTGCCAGCAGTTTAGATCAAACAGCGAACACGAAAGCTTTCTTT.